This T cell receptor (beta chain) was observed in a study of T cell clusters in autoimmune cytopenias. Looking at the study overall: Healthy donor controls had a mean age of roughly 52 years and median age of approximately 60 years.

Broader study findings: Active autoimmune hepatitis patients had roughly 3-fold fewer exclusive TRB clusters than healthy donors.

This clonotype ranks as medium-sized in terms of frequency. Its target is unknown. One tube held mixed TRB-A and TRB-B primer pools for touch-down PCR. TCRdb re-called the multiplex PCR reads; one entry per CDR3 protein, DNA not given. This sample contains over 6,000 distinct CDR3 sequences. Each sample's input was 200 to 250 ng genomic DNA, some 38,000 genome equivalents. In germline, CDR1 is SQVTM, CDR2 ANQGSEA. This CDR3 has 14 residues. The same specimen was also included in a second study, on T cell repertoires in aging, cancer and after chemotherapy. That publication notes: About 9 million TCR reads were in the whole dataset. Rebound thymic output was suggested by rising median generation probability during chemotherapy in each cancer cohort.

The receptor was isolated from a human donor in good health. Sequenced: peripheral blood. The rearrangement uses TRBV29-1 and TRBJ2-7; lacking DNA, the TRBD1 call made by TCRdb goes unchecked. CDR3 amino acids: CSVEDQGAGDEQYF.